One and the same sample provided the 10 T cell receptor beta chains below, sequenced in a study of blood T cell repertoires in COVID-19. Profiling relied on immunoSEQ multiplex PCR, and the TCRdb table lists in-frame clones only, not all of them. The profile shows a few hundred thousand clones, approximately 83% of them singletons. Sample: PBMCs or T cells enriched from blood (not recorded which). Source of these receptors: a man younger than 45 who had recovered from COVID-19.

The chain has TRBV19 and TRBJ1-1, with 7 positions matching TRBD1. V gave up 3 bases and J gave up 3 bases; unmatched junction bases: 10. The germline gives CDR1 LNHDA, CDR2 SQIVND (reference sequence). This CDR3 contains 16 residues. CDR3 DNA: TGTGCCAGTAGTATGGACGGACAGGCTTCGTACACTGAAGCTTTCTTT. It encodes CASSMDGQASYTEAFF.

V is TRBV15 and J is TRBJ1-2; D gene ambiguous. Germline V gene lookup returns CDR1 LNHNV and CDR2 YYDKDF (reference sequence). V lost 3 bases and J 8 bases, leaving 19 bases between the germline ends. The CDR3 extends over 15 amino acids. CDR3 region: CATSSGGPMAKGYTF. The CDR3 DNA reads TGTGCCACCAGCAGTGGAGGGCCCATGGCCAAGGGCTACACCTTC.

The V call is TRBV9, the J call TRBJ1-1; 7 nucleotides align to TRBD1. The CDR3 is 14 residues long. Trimming at V came to 6 bases and at J to 2 bases, leaving 7 bases not matched to a gene. Germline CDR1 SGDLS, CDR2 YYNGEE. In DNA, the CDR3 is TGTGCCAGCACCGTCGGGACAGCCAACACTGAAGCTTTCTTT. Amino acid sequence: CASTVGTANTEAFF.

The chain links TRBV29-1 to TRBJ1-2; D may be TRBD1 (5 bases). The CDR3 runs to 13 residues. The V gene's germline CDR1 is SQVTM and CDR2 ANQGSEA. V was cut by 5 bases and J by 1 base, with 11 bases left in between. The CDR3 region is CSVISGHNYGYTF. The CDR3 DNA follows: TGCAGCGTTATTTCCGGACATAACTATGGCTACACCTTC.

This CDR3 reads CASSRSGQSYNEQFF. The CDR3 DNA sequence: TGTGCCAGCAGCCGATCGGGACAGTCCTACAATGAGCAGTTCTTC. The rearrangement joins TRBV16 to TRBJ2-1; 7 bases map to TRBD1. The CDR3 loop spans 15 amino acids. V shed 4 bases and J 1 base; nucleotides not matched to a gene: 4. Looked up from germline, CDR1 is KGHSY and CDR2 is FQNENV.

This clone appeared once. The chain has TRBV9 and TRBJ2-7, with D possibly matching TRBD1 (6 bases). Trimming removed 4 bases from V and 3 bases from J, with 17 bases in between. Germline assignment: CDR1 SGDLS and CDR2 YYNGEE. The CDR3 contains 15 residues. The CDR3 protein is CASSSNPSDSYEQYF. DNA for the CDR3: TGTGCCAGCAGCTCAAACCCGTCGGACAGCTACGAGCAGTACTTC.

The gene calls are TRBV15 and TRBJ2-1, with 12 bases matching TRBD2. Germline CDR1 and CDR2: LNHNV and YYDKDF (reference sequence). This CDR3 is built from 16 residues. After removal of 4 bases from V and 3 bases from J, the junction contained 4 bases not matched to a gene. The CDR3: CATSTTSGGFYNEQFF. CDR3 nucleotide sequence: TGTGCCACCAGCACGACTAGCGGGGGCTTCTACAATGAGCAGTTCTTC.

The chain employs TRBV6-1 and TRBJ1-5; the D gene is possibly TRBD1 (6 bases). This CDR3 spans 13 amino acids. CDR1 and CDR2 (germline): MNHNS, SASEGT. The V gene lost 1 base and the J gene lost 6 bases, with 7 bases spanning the gap. CDR3 nucleotide sequence: TGTGCCAGCAGTGAAGGGGGGCGTCAGCCCCAGCATTTT. This codes for CASSEGGRQPQHF.

J is TRBJ1-6 and V is TRBV6-5, with no clear D. Germline V gene data show CDR1 as MNHEY and CDR2 as SVGAGI. The CDR3 length is 15 residues. The ends were cut back, 5 bases at V and 10 bases at J, with 18 bases in the middle. The CDR3 sequence: CASSPIMMANSPLHF. DNA for the CDR3: TGTGCCAGCAGTCCGATTATGATGGCCAACTCACCCCTCCACTTT.

The chain has TRBV11-2 and TRBJ2-7; 8 bases fit TRBD2. This CDR3 is built from 16 residues. V lost 1 base, J lost 0 bases, and 5 bases stayed unmatched. Germline CDR1 is SGHAT and CDR2 is FQNNGV. The CDR3 region has the DNA TGTGCCAGCAGCTTAGGCTCCGGGGGGGCCTCCTACGAGCAGTACTTC. Translating it yields CASSLGSGGASYEQYF.